This T cell receptor beta chain was recovered during a study of Graves' ophthalmopathy and Graves' hyperthyroidism. Study-level background: Hyperthyroidism showing no ophthalmopathy within 18 months of follow-up was stable.

Comments on this clonotype: Antigen specificity is unknown.

Amplifying from RNA transcripts, the study obtained TCR beta CDR3 regions. First-round RT-PCR used HTBI primers; second-round multiplex PCR followed. TCRdb reanalysed the multiplex PCR reads using MiXCR and keeps one entry per CDR3 protein. Of over a million distinct CDR3 sequences listed, less than 45% were seen once; the top ten hold around 10%. Trimming left V 5 bases short and J 8 bases short, with 15 bases between. Per germline, CDR1 SEHNR and CDR2 FQNEAQ (reference sequence). The CDR3 consists of 14 residues. Points from the study as a whole: Blood was where most expanded thyroid clonotypes above 0.001 frequency also turned up.

Patients were excluded if they had other autoimmune diseases or uncontrolled infections, and likewise if pregnancy or lactation applied. The gene calls are TRBV7-9 and TRBJ1-4; D is possibly TRBD1 (5 bases). The specimen was peripheral blood or thyroid tissue (not recorded which). The clonotype was recovered from an adult man with Graves' hyperthyroidism. The CDR3 bases are TGTGCCAGCAGCCCCAGGGATGGGAGGGAAAAACTGTTTTTT. This codes for CASSPRDGREKLFF.